The 4 T cell receptor beta chains given below trace back to one sample, sequenced in a study of beta chain features in type 1 diabetes. Reverse transcribing all isolated RNA meant expressed TCRB transcripts were sequenced. The data were produced by immunoSEQ multiplex PCR, yet TCRdb's version contains in-frame clones alone and is incomplete. The sample yields 40,000 or so clones, 51% seen once. The sample consisted of Tregs from blood. These TCRs come from a woman between 18 and 29 years old in good health.

By share, this clone ranks as medium-sized (0.01 to 0.1%). V is TRBV18 and J is TRBJ2-7; tentative D call: TRBD1 (5 bases). Germline-derived CDR1 and CDR2 are KGHSH and LQKENI. This CDR3 has 12 residues. V dropped 5 bases and J dropped 5 bases, with 10 bases sitting between them. This chain's CDR3 is CASSSRVDEQYF. The CDR3 bases are TGTGCCAGCTCATCCAGGGTCGACGAGCAGTACTTC.

The V gene is TRBV4-1, the J gene TRBJ1-3; D is unresolved. The V end was cut by 0 bases, the J end by 3 bases, with 9 bases between. From germline, CDR1 is MGHRA and CDR2 YSYEKL. The length of the CDR3 is 15 residues. CDR3 bases: TGCGCCAGCAGCCAAGATGGAGGACGTGGAAACACCATATATTTT. This translates into CASSQDGGRGNTIYF.

The rearrangement uses TRBV18 and TRBJ2-2, with D tentatively TRBD1 (6 bases). V was clipped by 0 bases and J by 1 base, with 18 bases between them. Germline CDR1 and CDR2: KGHSH and LQKENI. CDR3 length: 19 residues. The DNA of the CDR3 is TGTGCCAGCTCACCACCGAGTCCGTCGGGACACCGGAACACCGGGGAGCTGTTTTTT. It yields the protein CASSPPSPSGHRNTGELFF.

This clone has just a few counts. The V and J genes are TRBV4-1 and TRBJ2-1; the match to TRBD2 covers 9 bases. Germline CDR1 reads MGHRA; CDR2 reads YSYEKL. The CDR3 spans 18 residues. The ends lost 4 bases at V and 0 bases at J; junction bases unmatched: 10. CDR3 in amino acids: CASSPPGGRATSYNEQFF. CDR3 nucleotides: TGCGCCAGCAGCCCCCCGGGCGGGAGGGCCACCTCCTACAATGAGCAGTTCTTC.